The sequence of this T cell receptor (beta chain) was determined in a study of PD-1 blockade in classical Hodgkin lymphoma. Turning to the study itself: Treatment was intravenous nivolumab, 3 mg/kg every 2 weeks, until progression. Whole-study results and caveats: Patients who initiated nivolumab within 1 year of ASCT were excluded. Complete responders' diversity at baseline resembled that of newly diagnosed patients.

Sequencing was performed with immunoSEQ multiplex PCR; in TCRdb, only in-frame clones are kept and a portion is missing. The data contain roughly 92,000 clones, 80% to 95% of them singletons. Every patient relapsed after autologous stem cell transplantation, and brentuximab vedotin exposure varied. V lost 2 bases and J lost 0; bases outside the gene matches: 4. This CDR3 spans 15 amino acids. Germline CDR1 and CDR2: KGHSH and LQKENI. This clone came up once. Its antigen remains unidentified. The chain has TRBV18 and TRBJ2-7; 7 bases match TRBD1. This TCR came from a human donor with classical Hodgkin lymphoma. The source material was peripheral blood mononuclear cells (PBMCs), sampled at baseline. The CDR3 region is CASSPGQASSYEQYF. Written as DNA, the CDR3 is TGTGCCAGCTCACCAGGACAGGCGAGCTCCTACGAGCAGTACTTC.